The source of this TCR beta chain is a study of blood T cell repertoires in COVID-19. About the research overall: In each case, the material was cDNA or gDNA derived from T cells, B-cell-depleted T cells, or PBMCs.

Original data processing: Researchers report that nucleated cell counts were estimated from reference gene primer amplification. Data came from immunoSEQ multiplex PCR; TCRdb stores just in-frame clones and leaves some out. V and J calls and clone size are those listed in that table; D and trimming were worked out from the DNA. The data hold some 290,000 clones, with approximately 81% observed a single time. The specimen sequenced was peripheral blood. The receptor was isolated from a woman in her sixties or seventies with active or convalescent COVID-19.

The CDR3 spells CASSEAGTGIVGELFF. The CDR3, as DNA: TGCGCCAGCAGTGAGGCCGGGACAGGGATTGTCGGGGAGCTGTTTTTT. The chain links TRBV10-1 to TRBJ2-2, with 9 positions matching TRBD1. The V and J ends lost 2 bases and 7 bases, in that order; junction bases with no gene match: 8. The CDR3 totals 16 residues. Germline CDR1 WNHNN, CDR2 SYGVQD (reference sequence).